One sample yielded the 15 T cell receptor beta chains listed below, sequenced in a study of shared clonotypes between healthy human individuals. Profiling relied on immunoSEQ multiplex PCR, and the TCRdb table lists in-frame clones only, not all of them. The sample lists some 2,000,000 clones, 90% to 97% occurring once. Source material: naive CD4+ T cells sorted from blood. Documented subset: CD45RA+ positively selected. The source of these receptors is a young man in good health.

This clone was seen only once. The chain couples TRBV7-8 to TRBJ1-5; D is uncertain. Germline values: CDR1 SGHVS, CDR2 FQNEAQ. V was trimmed by 4 bases and J by 3 bases, leaving 13 bases between them. The CDR3 covers 15 residues. The CDR3 coding sequence is TGTGCCAGCAGCTCGTGGACGGGCCCCAATCAGCCCCAGCATTTT. It encodes CASSSWTGPNQPQHF.

The V gene is TRBV27, the J gene TRBJ1-5; D call uncertain. V lost 6 bases and J 2 bases, leaving 14 bases between the germline ends. Germline CDR1 and CDR2: MNHEY and SMNVEV (reference sequence). There are 15 residues in the CDR3. The CDR3 coding sequence is TGTGCCAGCAGAAGGGAGGCCGGAGGCAATCAGCCCCAGCATTTT. Translating it yields CASRREAGGNQPQHF.

V usage is TRBV15 and J usage is TRBJ1-1; D gene unclear. The CDR3 totals 12 residues. The V and J ends lost 5 bases and 3 bases respectively, with 7 bases between them. Germline values: CDR1 LNHNV, CDR2 YYDKDF (reference sequence). The CDR3 DNA reads as TGTGCCACCAGCCGACGGTACACTGAAGCTTTCTTT. As protein: CATSRRYTEAFF.

The J gene is TRBJ2-3, the V gene TRBV25-1; TRBD1 is a possible D gene (6 bases). Germline CDR1 reads MGHDK; CDR2 reads SYGVNS. V lost 4 bases and J 0 bases, leaving 14 bases between the germline ends. There are 16 residues in the CDR3. The CDR3 sequence: CASSVPGTLSTDTQYF. CDR3 DNA: TGTGCCAGCAGTGTTCCCGGGACACTAAGCACAGATACGCAGTATTTT.

The genes are TRBV2 and TRBJ2-5; 8 nucleotides match TRBD1. This CDR3 comprises 14 residues. With V trimmed by 6 bases and J by 3 bases, 6 bases remained unmatched. Germline V gives CDR1 SNHLY, CDR2 FYNNEI. The CDR3 here is CASRIGTGKETQYF. The CDR3 DNA sequence: TGTGCCAGCAGGATCGGGACAGGCAAAGAGACCCAGTACTTC.

This clone showed up just once. V usage is TRBV5-1 and J usage is TRBJ2-2; 11 bases line up with TRBD2. V gave up 4 bases and J gave up 0 bases; unmatched junction bases: 2. The CDR3 is 16 residues long. CDR1 is SGHRS and CDR2 is YFSETQ in the germline V gene. The CDR3 nucleotides are TGCGCCAGCAGCACGACTAGCGGGGCGAACACCGGGGAGCTGTTTTTT. It codes for CASSTTSGANTGELFF.

The chain recombines TRBV6-1 with TRBJ1-2; a weak D match, TRBD1 (5 bases). V lost 3 bases and J 2 bases, leaving 10 bases between the germline ends. Germline assignment: CDR1 MNHNS and CDR2 SASEGT. The length of the CDR3 is 14 residues. CDR3 bases: TGTGCCAGCAGTGATTCGGGGGTGAACTATGGCTACACCTTC. Protein product: CASSDSGVNYGYTF.

This chain uses TRBV11-2 with TRBJ2-7, with D perhaps being TRBD1 or TRBD2 (5 bases each). This CDR3 spans 14 amino acids. CDR1 and CDR2 (germline): SGHAT, FQNNGV. The V gene lost 5 bases and the J gene lost 6 bases, with 17 bases spanning the gap. The CDR3 here is CASSPPGPAVEQYF. DNA of the CDR3: TGTGCCAGCAGCCCACCGGGACCGGCCGTCGAGCAGTACTTC.

The rearrangement joins TRBV2 to TRBJ2-2, with D possibly being TRBD1 (6 bases). V dropped 8 bases and J dropped 4 bases, with 11 bases sitting between them. CDR1 is SNHLY, CDR2 FYNNEI, per germline. CDR3 length: 13 residues. The CDR3 DNA sequence: TGTGCCAGCGGGGGACAATTCACCGGGGAGCTGTTTTTT. Amino acid sequence: CASGGQFTGELFF. The whole variable domain, remainder taken from reference TRBV2 and TRBJ2-2, is EPEVTQTPSHQVTQMGQEVILRCVPISNHLYFYWYRQILGQKVEFLVSFYNNEISEKSEIFDDQFSVERPDGSNFTLKIRSTKLEDSAMYFCASGGQFTGELFFGEGSRLTVL.

This clone was seen just once. V gene TRBV6-6 combines with J gene TRBJ1-4, with D unclear. The CDR3 is made up of 15 amino acids. Trimming removed 4 bases at V and 5 bases at J, with 14 bases between. Germline values: CDR1 MNHNY, CDR2 SVGAGI (reference sequence). CDR3 coding DNA: TGTGCCAGCAGTTGGGGTAATAACCAGAATGAAAAACTGTTTTTT. It translates to CASSWGNNQNEKLFF.

The J gene is TRBJ1-2, the V gene TRBV10-3; D is unresolved. CDR1 is ENHRY, CDR2 SYGVKD, per germline. The CDR3 length is 15 residues. V was clipped by 0 bases and J by 0 bases, with 8 bases between them. This chain's CDR3 is CAISESVGTNYGYTF. DNA of the CDR3: TGTGCCATCAGTGAGTCAGTAGGGACTAACTATGGCTACACCTTC.

The CDR3 sequence: CAISEGSGGAGAGELFF. The DNA for the CDR3 is TGTGCCATCAGTGAGGGTAGCGGGGGGGCCGGAGCCGGGGAGCTGTTTTTT. V gene TRBV10-3 combines with J gene TRBJ2-2; 11 bases agree with TRBD2. The CDR3 runs to 17 residues. V lost 2 bases, J lost 6 bases, and 8 bases stayed unmatched. CDR1 is ENHRY and CDR2 is SYGVKD in the germline V gene.

CDR3 DNA sequence: TGTGCCAGCAGAGAGGTCCCGGGACAGGGGGCTGGCTACACCTTC. Amino acids: CASREVPGQGAGYTF. The chain links TRBV6-1 to TRBJ1-2; TRBD1 agrees at 12 bases. The CDR3 length is 15 residues. V dropped 6 bases and J dropped 7; count of bases not matched to a gene: 9. The germline V gene has CDR1 MNHNS and CDR2 SASEGT.

This sequence joins TRBV4-1 and TRBJ1-5; D is uncertain. V was shortened by 3 bases and J by 3 bases, with 12 bases between the two germline ends. The CDR3 is made up of 15 amino acids. The germline V gene encodes CDR1 MGHRA and CDR2 YSYEKL. The CDR3 is CASSQSWIPNQPQHF. Here the CDR3 DNA reads TGCGCCAGCAGCCAGTCCTGGATACCCAATCAGCCCCAGCATTTT.

The DNA of the CDR3 is TGTGCCTGGAGTTTACTAGCGGGAGCGGATACGCAGTATTTT. It codes for CAWSLLAGADTQYF. This chain joins TRBV30 and TRBJ2-3, with TRBD2 identical over 11 bases. The germline gives CDR1 GTSNPN, CDR2 SVGIG (reference sequence). This CDR3 has 14 amino acids. J lost 6 bases, V lost 2 bases, and 4 bases had no gene match.